Listed below are T cell receptor beta chains from one sample, sequenced in a study of blood T cell repertoires in COVID-19. The method was immunoSEQ multiplex PCR; TCRdb's version includes in-frame clones alone and lacks a portion of them. The sample records approximately 220,000 clones, more than 70% being singletons. What was sequenced was PBMCs or T cells enriched from blood (not recorded which). The receptor source for this set is a woman aged 40 to 55 with acute COVID-19. CDR3s leave out the opening cysteine and the closing phenylalanine or tryptophan.

>TRBV19|12|TRBJ2-5
ASAKFAREETQY
>TRBV11-2|13|TRBJ2-1
ASSLGDRGSNEQF
>TRBV30|11|TRBJ1-2
AWWPGQNYGYT
>TRBV15|13|TRBJ1-2
ATSYAGGLNYGYT
>TRBV28|13|TRBJ2-1
ASRLDRGRNSEQF
>TRBV9|12|TRBJ1-2
ASSLGQGNYGYT
>TRBV29-1|10|TRBJ2-7
SVKDRAYEQY
>TRBV12-3/TRBV12-4|11|TRBJ2-1
ASSLASVNRQF
>TRBV12-3/TRBV12-4|11|TRBJ1-1
ASTMTGGIEAF
>TRBV2|13|TRBJ1-1
ASSRGLDRNTEAF
>TRBV5-5|14|TRBJ1-6
ASSLSLQGVNSPLH
>TRBV11-2|11|TRBJ1-1
ASSLQGGTEAF
>TRBV18|16|TRBJ1-3
ASSPGRIQGATGNTIY
>TRBV5-1|13|TRBJ1-5
ASSPGGRRGQPQH
>TRBV3-1/TRBV3-2|14|TRBJ1-4
ASSHSSGGSREKLF
>TRBV7-3|12|TRBJ2-3
ASSSGLSTDTQY
>TRBV20-1|10|TRBJ2-7
SASQASYEQY
>TRBV30|12|TRBJ1-1
AWSYSGKDTEAF
>TRBV11-2|16|TRBJ2-3
ASSPLLGLAGSGDTQY
>TRBV18|13|TRBJ2-2
ASSPGLGDTGELF
>TRBV5-1|12|TRBJ1-1
ASTRTGSNTEAF
>TRBV11-2|11|TRBJ2-5
ASSLKGVETQY
>TRBV5-1|12|TRBJ1-4
ASSLSVDQKKLF
>TRBV12-3/TRBV12-4|11|TRBJ2-4
ASLGLAKNIQY
>TRBV7-3|12|TRBJ2-2
ASSPSGNTGELF
>TRBV5-8|12|TRBJ1-5
ASSLDTGYQPQH
>TRBV7-2|13|TRBJ2-5
ASSLRAGLKETQY
>TRBV19|12|TRBJ2-7
ASSMNTFSYEQY
>TRBV3-1/TRBV3-2|13|TRBJ1-4
ASSLTGGSNEKLF
>TRBV19|11|TRBJ2-3
ASSRTSRDTQY
>TRBV19|13|TRBJ1-1
ASSIHQGQNTEAF
>TRBV7-9|12|TRBJ1-4
ASSSPTDWEKLF
>TRBV30|11|TRBJ1-1
AWSVNGDTEAF
>TRBV9|14|TRBJ1-6
ASSVGQGALNSPLH
>TRBV9|13|TRBJ1-5
ASSVEPDAYQPQH
>TRBV7-8|12|TRBJ1-3
ASSPGVPGNTIY
>TRBV14|12|TRBJ2-3
ASSQDPRTDTQY
>TRBV30|13|TRBJ1-6
AWTVPGTGGTPLH
>TRBV19|13|TRBJ2-7
ASSRAGTGIYEQY
>TRBV19|13|TRBJ1-2
ASSIRTGDSYGYT
>TRBV19|12|TRBJ1-5
ASSRQDSNQPQH
>TRBV25-1|11|TRBJ1-5
ASRAGVGQPQH